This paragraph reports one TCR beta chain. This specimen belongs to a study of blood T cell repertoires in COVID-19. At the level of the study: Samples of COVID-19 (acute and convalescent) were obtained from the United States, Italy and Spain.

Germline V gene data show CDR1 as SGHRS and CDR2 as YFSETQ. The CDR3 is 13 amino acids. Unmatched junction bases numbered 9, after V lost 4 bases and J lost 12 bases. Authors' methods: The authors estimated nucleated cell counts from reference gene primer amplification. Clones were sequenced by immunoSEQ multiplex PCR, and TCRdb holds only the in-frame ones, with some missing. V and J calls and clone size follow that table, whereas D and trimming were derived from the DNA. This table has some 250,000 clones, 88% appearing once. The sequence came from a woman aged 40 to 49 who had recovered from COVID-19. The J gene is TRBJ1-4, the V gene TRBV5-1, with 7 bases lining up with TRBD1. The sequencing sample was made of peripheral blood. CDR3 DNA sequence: TGCGCCAGCAGCCCCGAAGGGACAGCCGAACTGTTTTTT. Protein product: CASSPEGTAELFF. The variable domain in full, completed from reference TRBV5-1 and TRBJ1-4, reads KAGVTQTPRYLIKTRGQQVTLSCSPISGHRSVSWYQQTPGQGLQFLFEYFSETQRNKGNFPGRFSGRQFSNSRSEMNVSTLELGDSALYLCASSPEGTAELFFGSGTQLSVL.